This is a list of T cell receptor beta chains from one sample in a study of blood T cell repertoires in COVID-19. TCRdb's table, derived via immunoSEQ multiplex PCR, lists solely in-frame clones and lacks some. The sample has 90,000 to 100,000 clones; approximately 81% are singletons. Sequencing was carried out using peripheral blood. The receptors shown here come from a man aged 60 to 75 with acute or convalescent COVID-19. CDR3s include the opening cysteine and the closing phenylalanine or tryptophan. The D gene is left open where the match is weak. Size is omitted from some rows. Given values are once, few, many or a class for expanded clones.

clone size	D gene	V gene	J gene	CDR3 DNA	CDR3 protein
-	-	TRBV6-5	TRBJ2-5	TGTGCCAGCAGTCCCCAGACAGGCCAAGAGACCCAGTACTTC	CASSPQTGQETQYF
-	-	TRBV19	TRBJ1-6	TGTGCCAGTAGTATCGGCGGCCTCTCTTCACCCCTCCACTTT	CASSIGGLSSPLHF
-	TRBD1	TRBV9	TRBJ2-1	TGTGCCAGCAGCGTAACTGGACAGGGTTGGAGCTCCTACAATGAGCAGTTCTTC	CASSVTGQGWSSYNEQFF
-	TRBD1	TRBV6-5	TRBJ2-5	TGTGCCAGCAGTTACTCCAGGGGGATCCAAGAGACCCAGTACTTC	CASSYSRGIQETQYF
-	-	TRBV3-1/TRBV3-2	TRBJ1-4	TGTGCCAGCAGCCAAGTGGGTAGAGGTAATGAAAAACTGTTTTTT	CASSQVGRGNEKLFF
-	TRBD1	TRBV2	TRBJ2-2	TGTGCCAGCGGCCAGGGGGTGAACACCGGGGAGCTGTTTTTT	CASGQGVNTGELFF
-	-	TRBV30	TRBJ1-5	TGTGCCTGGAACAGGGATACCGGGACCAATCAGCCCCAGCATTTT	CAWNRDTGTNQPQHF
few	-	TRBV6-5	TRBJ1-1	TGTGCCAGCAGTCCCGGGACACATGAAGCTTTCTTT	CASSPGTHEAFF
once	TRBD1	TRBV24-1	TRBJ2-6	TGTGCCACCAGTGACCAGACAGGGCTCCCCGTCCTGACTTTC	CATSDQTGLPVLTF
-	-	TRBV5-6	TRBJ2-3	TGTGCCAGCAGCTTGTTCGACAGAAGCACAGATACGCAGTATTTT	CASSLFDRSTDTQYF
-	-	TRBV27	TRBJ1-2	TGTGCCAGCAGCCCAGATTCCTATGGCTACACCTTC	CASSPDSYGYTF
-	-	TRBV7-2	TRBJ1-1	TGTGCCAGCAGCTTCACACGAGACTGGGACACTGAAGCTTTCTTT	CASSFTRDWDTEAFF
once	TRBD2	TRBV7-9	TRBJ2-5	TGTGCCAGCAGCTTAAAAGCTAGCGGCCAAGAGACCCAGTACTTC	CASSLKASGQETQYF
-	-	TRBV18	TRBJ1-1	TGTGCCAGCTACCCCGGGGGGGTTAGGACTGAAGCTTTCTTT	CASYPGGVRTEAFF
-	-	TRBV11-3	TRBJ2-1	TGTGCCAGCAGCTTATATGCGAGCTCCTACAATGAGCAGTTCTTC	CASSLYASSYNEQFF
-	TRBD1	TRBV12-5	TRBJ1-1	TGTGCTAGTGGTTTCTTGACAGGGACGAACACTGAAGCTTTCTTT	CASGFLTGTNTEAFF
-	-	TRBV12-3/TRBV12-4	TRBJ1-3	TGTGCCAGCACCTCCGCTGGAAACACCATATATTTT	CASTSAGNTIYF
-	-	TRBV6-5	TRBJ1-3	TGTGCCAGCAGTTATTCGGGGGATGGGACTGGAAACACCATATATTTT	CASSYSGDGTGNTIYF
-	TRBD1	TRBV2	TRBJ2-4	TGTGCCAGCAGCGCCGACAGGGTCAACATTCAGTACTTC	CASSADRVNIQYF
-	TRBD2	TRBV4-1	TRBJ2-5	TGCGCCAGCAGCCCCTATACTAGCGGGAGGAAAGAGACCCAGTACTTC	CASSPYTSGRKETQYF
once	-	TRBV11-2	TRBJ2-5	TGTGCCAGCAGCTTAGGGGAGAGAGAGACCCAGTACTTC	CASSLGERETQYF
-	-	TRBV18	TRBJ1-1	TGTGCCAGCTCACCCCGAATGGGAGAAGAAGCTTTCTTT	CASSPRMGEEAFF